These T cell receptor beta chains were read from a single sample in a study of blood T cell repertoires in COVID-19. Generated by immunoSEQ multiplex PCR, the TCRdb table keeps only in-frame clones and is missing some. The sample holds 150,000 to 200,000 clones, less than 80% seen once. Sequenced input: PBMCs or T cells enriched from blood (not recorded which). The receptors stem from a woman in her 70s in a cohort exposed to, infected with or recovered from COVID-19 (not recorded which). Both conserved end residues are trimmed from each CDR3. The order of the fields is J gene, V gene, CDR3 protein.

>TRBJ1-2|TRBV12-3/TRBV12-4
ASRGSYNYGYT
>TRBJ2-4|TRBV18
ASSPAIAKNIQY
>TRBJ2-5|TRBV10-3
AISRTGGQETQY
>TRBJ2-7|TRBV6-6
ASSYVQRTYEQY
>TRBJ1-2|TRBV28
ASSLSNRGGGYT
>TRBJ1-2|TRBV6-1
ASWDRSNYGYT
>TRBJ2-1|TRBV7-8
ASSPRLVSEQF
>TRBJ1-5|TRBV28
ASGDQPQH
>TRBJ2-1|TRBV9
ASSVAGGTYNEQF
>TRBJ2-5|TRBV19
ASSLIAGTYQETQY
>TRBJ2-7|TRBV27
ASSLRLAGGLRTYEQY
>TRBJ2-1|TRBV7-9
ASSPSGSPYNEQF
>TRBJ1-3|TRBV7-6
ASSLLGQGPGGNTIY
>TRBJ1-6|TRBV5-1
ASSLAGGRLLFNSPLH
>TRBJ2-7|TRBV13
ASSRTGDTYEQY
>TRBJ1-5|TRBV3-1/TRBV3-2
ASSQGGPNLNQPQH
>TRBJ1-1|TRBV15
ATSRGGGITEAF
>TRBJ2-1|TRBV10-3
AISDGTSAQISYNEQF
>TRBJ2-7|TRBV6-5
ASSYSGTGYGQY
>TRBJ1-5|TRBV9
ASSRGSNQPQH
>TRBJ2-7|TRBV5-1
ASSLDTSGGVEQY
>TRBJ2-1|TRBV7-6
ASSLGLAGEGEQF
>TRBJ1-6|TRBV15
ATSRDRNRDSGSPLH
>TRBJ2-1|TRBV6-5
ATMEWGDGGREQF
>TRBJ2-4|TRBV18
ASSPPRAAEAKNIQY
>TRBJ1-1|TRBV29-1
SVSAGDGRRNTEAF
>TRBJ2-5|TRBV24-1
ATSDPTDAGETQY
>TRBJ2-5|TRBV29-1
SVTPGVGQETQY
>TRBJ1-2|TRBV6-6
ASSYSGQEDGYT
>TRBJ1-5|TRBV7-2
ASSRDSRYQPQH
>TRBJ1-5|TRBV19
ASSIMGRGDDQPQH
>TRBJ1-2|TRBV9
ASSVGTGDRNYGYT
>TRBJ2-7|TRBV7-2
ASSLAPGTSVYEQY
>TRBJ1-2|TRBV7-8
ASSPRRGGNYGYT
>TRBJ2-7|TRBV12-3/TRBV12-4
ASSPDGHYEQY
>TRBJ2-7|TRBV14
ASSRTNYEQY
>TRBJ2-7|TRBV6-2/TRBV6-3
ASSYQHPDDTYSYEQY
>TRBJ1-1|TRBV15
ATSRVKGLTEAF
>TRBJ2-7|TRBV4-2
ASSPDRGYEQY
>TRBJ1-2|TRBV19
ASSFRGNYGYT
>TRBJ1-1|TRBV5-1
ASSLGRVNTEAF
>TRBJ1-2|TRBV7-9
ASSFDRNYGYT
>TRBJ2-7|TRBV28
ASSLQGREQY
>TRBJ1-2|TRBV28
ASSSPGGTNYGYT
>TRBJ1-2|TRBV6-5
ASSRTQGANYGYT
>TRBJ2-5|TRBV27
ASSRRGQETQY
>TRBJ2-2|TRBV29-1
SGWGGGELF
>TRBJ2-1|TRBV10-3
AIRGTSGRGGGEQF
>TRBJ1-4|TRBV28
ASSPLVQGEKLF
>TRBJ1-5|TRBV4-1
ASSLTGSNNQPQH
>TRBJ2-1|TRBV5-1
ASSLSGRLNNEQF
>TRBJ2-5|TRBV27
ASSLGAQETQY
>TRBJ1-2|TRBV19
ASCSPSAGDYGYT
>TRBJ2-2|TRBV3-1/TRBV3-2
ASSFAYPGQGKATGELF
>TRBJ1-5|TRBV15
ATSRDPGGNQPQH